This T cell receptor beta chain derives from a study of OX40 agonist ivuxolimab in advanced cancers. About the study: Patients were infused with ivuxolimab every 2 weeks at 0.01 to 10 mg/kg. Hepatocellular carcinoma, melanoma, renal cell or head and neck cancer affected the dose-escalation patients.

Broader study findings: Among the least clonally expanded were partial responders at 0.1-3.0 mg/kg. There were also nonresponders showing low normalized T-cell clonal expansion.

For this clone: Its antigen remains unidentified.

Sequencing was performed with immunoSEQ multiplex PCR; in TCRdb, only in-frame clones are kept and a portion is missing. The table lists about 66,000 clones, 80% to 85% of them singletons. The sample in question was CD4+ or CD8+ T cells sorted from blood, obtained in a trial of the OX40 agonist ivuxolimab. This sequence originates from an adult with an advanced solid tumor such as melanoma, head and neck, liver or kidney cancer.

Here the CDR3 DNA reads TGTGCCAGCAAAGCAGATGCGACGACCCAGTACTTC. Translating it yields CASKADATTQYF. The rearrangement uses TRBV2 and TRBJ2-5; the D is unclear. Germline lookup yields CDR1 SNHLY and CDR2 FYNNEI. V gave up 7 bases and J gave up 7 bases, with 13 bases separating them. The CDR3 totals 12 residues.